These T cell receptor beta chains were read from a single sample in a study of post-analysis software for immune sequencing data. TCRdb re-analysed the PCR reads in MiXCR, keeping a single row per CDR3 protein. The table shows roughly 700,000 distinct CDR3 sequences, with roughly 27% occurring only once. The specimen sequenced was blood. These receptors were obtained from a girl aged 5 to 17 with multiple sclerosis. Each CDR3 is given with its conserved first and last residue. A D gene is named only where the DNA matches it firmly. Clone size is not always given. Where it is, it says once, few, many or a class for expanded clones.

abundance: many
d_gene: NA
j_gene: TRBJ2-1
v_gene: TRBV28
CDR3nt: TGTGCCAGCAGCCCCACACCGCCAAGTAGCTCCTACAATGAGCAGTTCTTC
CDR3aa: CASSPTPPSSSYNEQFF

abundance: NA
d_gene: NA
j_gene: TRBJ1-2
v_gene: TRBV12-3/TRBV12-4
CDR3nt: TGTGCCAGCAGCATCACAAGGGACCTCGGCTACACCTTC
CDR3aa: CASSITRDLGYTF

abundance: few
d_gene: TRBD2
j_gene: TRBJ2-3
v_gene: TRBV3-1
CDR3nt: TGTGCCAGCAGCCACGAAGGACTAGGGCTCACAGATACGCAGTATTTT
CDR3aa: CASSHEGLGLTDTQYF

abundance: NA
d_gene: NA
j_gene: TRBJ2-7
v_gene: TRBV5-1
CDR3nt: TGCGCCAGCAGCTTGAGCGTTGGCGGGAAAACTTACGAGCAGTACTTC
CDR3aa: CASSLSVGGKTYEQYF

abundance: few
d_gene: NA
j_gene: TRBJ1-5
v_gene: TRBV4-1
CDR3nt: TGCGCCAGCAGCCAGAAAAACGACCGGCCCCAGCATTTT
CDR3aa: CASSQKNDRPQHF

abundance: NA
d_gene: TRBD2
j_gene: TRBJ2-7
v_gene: TRBV4-3
CDR3nt: TGCGCCAGCAGCCAAGGGACGGCGGGAGACTACGAGCAGTACTTC
CDR3aa: CASSQGTAGDYEQYF

abundance: NA
d_gene: NA
j_gene: TRBJ2-5
v_gene: TRBV3-1
CDR3nt: TGTGCCAGCAGCCAAGGGGGGCTCGTAAGAGAGACCCAGTACTTC
CDR3aa: CASSQGGLVRETQYF

abundance: few
d_gene: TRBD1
j_gene: TRBJ2-1
v_gene: TRBV29-1
CDR3nt: TGCAGCGTAAAGGGACAGGGCTATGAGCAGTTCTTC
CDR3aa: CSVKGQGYEQFF

abundance: once
d_gene: TRBD2
j_gene: TRBJ2-5
v_gene: TRBV5-1
CDR3nt: TGCGCCAGCAGCATCACCTCTAGCGGGGGGCCGGGGACCCAGTACTTC
CDR3aa: CASSITSSGGPGTQYF

abundance: NA
d_gene: NA
j_gene: TRBJ2-7
v_gene: TRBV27
CDR3nt: TGTGCCAGCAGCCCCCGGGTTTCAACCTACGGGCAGTACTTC
CDR3aa: CASSPRVSTYGQYF

abundance: few
d_gene: NA
j_gene: TRBJ2-5
v_gene: TRBV29-1
CDR3nt: TGCAGCGTTATAGCACGAGGAGAGACCCAGTACTTC
CDR3aa: CSVIARGETQYF

abundance: NA
d_gene: NA
j_gene: TRBJ2-2
v_gene: TRBV24-1
CDR3nt: TGTGCGTCCAGGGGATCGGGGACCGGGGAGCTGTTTTTT
CDR3aa: CASRGSGTGELFF

abundance: NA
d_gene: NA
j_gene: TRBJ1-1
v_gene: TRBV5-1
CDR3nt: TGCGCCAGCCAGAATCTCGGGAACACTGAAGCTTTCTTT
CDR3aa: CASQNLGNTEAFF

abundance: once
d_gene: NA
j_gene: TRBJ2-7
v_gene: TRBV7-2
CDR3nt: TGTGCCAGCAGCTTAGCCTCGACGCAGGTGGCGGACGAGCAGTACTTC
CDR3aa: CASSLASTQVADEQYF

abundance: few
d_gene: NA
j_gene: TRBJ1-5
v_gene: TRBV28
CDR3nt: TGTGCCAGCAGTACCCCCTATAGCAATCAGCCCCAGCATTTT
CDR3aa: CASSTPYSNQPQHF

abundance: NA
d_gene: NA
j_gene: TRBJ1-4
v_gene: TRBV5-1
CDR3nt: TGCGCCAGCAGCTTGGAGGGCCCACTGGGGGAAAAACTGTTTTTT
CDR3aa: CASSLEGPLGEKLFF

abundance: NA
d_gene: NA
j_gene: TRBJ2-5
v_gene: TRBV7-9
CDR3nt: TGCGTCAGCAGCCGAGAAGAGACCCAGTACTTC
CDR3aa: CVSSREETQYF

abundance: few
d_gene: NA
j_gene: TRBJ2-1
v_gene: TRBV6-2/TRBV6-3
CDR3nt: TGTGCCAGCAGTTCCACGCCCGTACCCACGCAGTTCTTC
CDR3aa: CASSSTPVPTQFF

abundance: few
d_gene: TRBD1
j_gene: TRBJ1-5
v_gene: TRBV5-1
CDR3nt: TGCGCCAGCAGCTTGGAGCCACAGGGGCATAGCAATCAGCCCCAGCATTTT
CDR3aa: CASSLEPQGHSNQPQHF

abundance: few
d_gene: TRBD1
j_gene: TRBJ1-6
v_gene: TRBV27
CDR3nt: TGTGCCAGCAGTTTCTCGGGACAGGAAAATTCACCCCTCCACTTT
CDR3aa: CASSFSGQENSPLHF

abundance: few
d_gene: NA
j_gene: TRBJ1-5
v_gene: TRBV6-5
CDR3nt: TGTGCCAGCAGTTACGACAGATCCCAGCCCCAGCATTTT
CDR3aa: CASSYDRSQPQHF

abundance: once
d_gene: TRBD2
j_gene: TRBJ2-4
v_gene: TRBV27
CDR3nt: TGTGCCAGCAGTTTCGCTAGCGGGAGGGCTGAGCAGTACTTC
CDR3aa: CASSFASGRAEQYF

abundance: few
d_gene: NA
j_gene: TRBJ2-7
v_gene: TRBV29-1
CDR3nt: TGCAGCGTTCCGGGTTGGGACACCTACGAGCAGTACTTC
CDR3aa: CSVPGWDTYEQYF

abundance: NA
d_gene: NA
j_gene: TRBJ1-2
v_gene: TRBV6-1
CDR3nt: TGTGCCAGCAGCCTGAGGGACGGGGTCTATGGCTACACCTTC
CDR3aa: CASSLRDGVYGYTF

abundance: once
d_gene: TRBD1
j_gene: TRBJ2-1
v_gene: TRBV18
CDR3nt: TGTGCCAGCTTACCAACTTCTAGACAGGGTTACGAGCAGTTCTTC
CDR3aa: CASLPTSRQGYEQFF

abundance: few
d_gene: NA
j_gene: TRBJ1-2
v_gene: TRBV29-1
CDR3nt: TGCAGCGCGGGCTGGGGACCGACGCACACCTTC
CDR3aa: CSAGWGPTHTF

abundance: many
d_gene: NA
j_gene: TRBJ2-3
v_gene: TRBV5-1
CDR3nt: TGCGCCAGCAGCTTGAGTATGGGCACAGATACGCAGTATTTT
CDR3aa: CASSLSMGTDTQYF

abundance: few
d_gene: NA
j_gene: TRBJ1-2
v_gene: TRBV29-1
CDR3nt: TGCAGCGCCCTGGGCGGGCCAAGGGGCTACACCTTC
CDR3aa: CSALGGPRGYTF

abundance: few
d_gene: NA
j_gene: TRBJ2-7
v_gene: TRBV28
CDR3nt: TGTGCCAGCAAGGGCGGAACTAGCTCCTACGAGCAGTACTTC
CDR3aa: CASKGGTSSYEQYF

abundance: NA
d_gene: TRBD1
j_gene: TRBJ2-6
v_gene: TRBV11-2
CDR3nt: TGTGCCAGCAGCCTTGGGGGACAGTCCTATGTCCTGACTTTC
CDR3aa: CASSLGGQSYVLTF

abundance: NA
d_gene: NA
j_gene: TRBJ2-1
v_gene: TRBV4-1
CDR3nt: TGCGCCAGCAGCCAAGTGGCACGGGACTCTAAATACAATGAGCAGTTCTTC
CDR3aa: CASSQVARDSKYNEQFF

abundance: many
d_gene: NA
j_gene: TRBJ2-5
v_gene: TRBV7-2
CDR3nt: TGTGCCAGCAGCACACGGGAGACCCAGTACTTC
CDR3aa: CASSTRETQYF

abundance: few
d_gene: NA
j_gene: TRBJ2-4
v_gene: TRBV2
CDR3nt: TGTGCCAGCAGAAGGGCCCCGGGTGCAAAAAACATTCAGTACTTC
CDR3aa: CASRRAPGAKNIQYF

abundance: many
d_gene: TRBD2
j_gene: TRBJ2-3
v_gene: TRBV6-1
CDR3nt: TGTGCCAGCATTACCAGCGGGAGGGTGTCAGATACGCAGTATTTT
CDR3aa: CASITSGRVSDTQYF

abundance: NA
d_gene: TRBD2
j_gene: TRBJ2-1
v_gene: TRBV15
CDR3nt: TGTGCCACCAGGAGCGGGAGGGGAAGCTCCTACAATGAGCAGTTCTTC
CDR3aa: CATRSGRGSSYNEQFF

abundance: many
d_gene: TRBD2
j_gene: TRBJ2-3
v_gene: TRBV4-3
CDR3nt: TGCGCCAGCAGCCCCGGGACTAGAGGGGCAGATACGCAGTATTTT
CDR3aa: CASSPGTRGADTQYF

abundance: NA
d_gene: NA
j_gene: TRBJ2-5
v_gene: TRBV20-1
CDR3nt: TGCAGTGGGGTGGAGACCCAGTACTTC
CDR3aa: CSGVETQYF

abundance: many
d_gene: TRBD2
j_gene: TRBJ2-7
v_gene: TRBV20-1
CDR3nt: TGCAGTGCTAGATTAGGCGGGAGTTTGGGGTACGAGCAGTACTTC
CDR3aa: CSARLGGSLGYEQYF

abundance: NA
d_gene: NA
j_gene: TRBJ2-1
v_gene: TRBV11-2
CDR3nt: TGTGCCAGCAGCTTAGGGCCCGTCAGCTCCTACAATGAGCAGTTCTTC
CDR3aa: CASSLGPVSSYNEQFF

abundance: few
d_gene: NA
j_gene: TRBJ1-5
v_gene: TRBV6-5
CDR3nt: TGTGCCAGCAGTGAGGGCTATAGCAATCAGCCCCAGCATTTT
CDR3aa: CASSEGYSNQPQHF

abundance: NA
d_gene: NA
j_gene: TRBJ1-5
v_gene: TRBV20-1
CDR3nt: TGCAGTGCTAGAGAAGCGGGGGTTAATAATCGCGGGTATAGCAATCAGCCCCAGCATTTT
CDR3aa: CSAREAGVNNRGYSNQPQHF

abundance: many
d_gene: NA
j_gene: TRBJ2-7
v_gene: TRBV7-2
CDR3nt: TGTGCCAGCAGCTTAGCGCTGACCCAGCGCGAGCAGTACTTC
CDR3aa: CASSLALTQREQYF

abundance: NA
d_gene: NA
j_gene: TRBJ2-6
v_gene: TRBV4-1
CDR3nt: TGCGCCAGCAGCCAAGAAAAGGGCCGGCCTGGGGCCAACGTCCTGACTTTC
CDR3aa: CASSQEKGRPGANVLTF

abundance: NA
d_gene: TRBD2
j_gene: TRBJ2-1
v_gene: TRBV7-2
CDR3nt: TGTGCCAGCAGCGCCTACCCGGGGACTAGCGCATACAATGAGCAGTTCTTC
CDR3aa: CASSAYPGTSAYNEQFF

abundance: NA
d_gene: TRBD1
j_gene: TRBJ1-1
v_gene: TRBV19
CDR3nt: TGTGCCAGTAGTGGCAGGGGGCGCGACACTGAAGCTTTCTTT
CDR3aa: CASSGRGRDTEAFF

abundance: few
d_gene: TRBD2
j_gene: TRBJ2-1
v_gene: TRBV28
CDR3nt: TGTGCCAGCAGTTTTACGGCGGGAGGCTACAATGAGCAGTTCTTC
CDR3aa: CASSFTAGGYNEQFF

abundance: few
d_gene: NA
j_gene: TRBJ2-7
v_gene: TRBV7-9
CDR3nt: TGTGCCAGCAGCTACCAGGGAGGCGGCTACGAGCAGTACTTC
CDR3aa: CASSYQGGGYEQYF

abundance: many
d_gene: TRBD2
j_gene: TRBJ2-1
v_gene: TRBV20-1
CDR3nt: TGCAGTGCTAGAGATCTGATGGGCGGGAGGAATGAGCAGTTCTTC
CDR3aa: CSARDLMGGRNEQFF

abundance: NA
d_gene: NA
j_gene: TRBJ2-7
v_gene: TRBV2
CDR3nt: TGTGCCAGCAGTAGAGCGGGACATTTAAACGAGCAGTACTTC
CDR3aa: CASSRAGHLNEQYF

abundance: few
d_gene: TRBD2
j_gene: TRBJ2-3
v_gene: TRBV6-6
CDR3nt: TGTGCCACGCACGCAGCGGGGGGCACAGATACGCAGTATTTT
CDR3aa: CATHAAGGTDTQYF

abundance: few
d_gene: NA
j_gene: TRBJ1-5
v_gene: TRBV10-3
CDR3nt: TGTGCCATCAGTGAACGGGCTGGGAGCAATCAGCCCCAGCATTTT
CDR3aa: CAISERAGSNQPQHF

abundance: few
d_gene: NA
j_gene: TRBJ2-3
v_gene: TRBV18
CDR3nt: TGTGCCAGCTCACCGGTGCTAGTGGGAGCAGATACGCAGTATTTT
CDR3aa: CASSPVLVGADTQYF

abundance: few
d_gene: TRBD2
j_gene: TRBJ2-1
v_gene: TRBV9
CDR3nt: TGTGCCAGCAGTGAGACGGGGGGATCGAATGAGCAGTTCTTC
CDR3aa: CASSETGGSNEQFF

abundance: few
d_gene: TRBD1
j_gene: TRBJ1-1
v_gene: TRBV10-1
CDR3nt: TGCGCCAACCCGGGACAGATGAACACTGAAGCTTTCTTT
CDR3aa: CANPGQMNTEAFF